The T cell receptor (beta chain) described here comes from a study of blood T cell repertoires in COVID-19. Original processing notes: Amplified reference gene primers provided the basis for estimating nucleated cell counts. The assay was immunoSEQ multiplex PCR, and TCRdb's table has in-frame clones only and misses some. The D gene and trimming were derived from the DNA, and the V and J assignments and clone size from that table. The data contain tens of thousands of clones, roughly four fifths of them singletons. There are 16 residues in the CDR3. The V end lost 1 base, the J end lost 1 base, and 12 bases lay between the germline ends. Germline values: CDR1 SGHNT, CDR2 YYREEE (reference sequence).

This receptor was identified in an elderly woman with acute or convalescent COVID-19. The chain has TRBV5-4 and TRBJ1-3; D unresolved. The sequenced sample consisted of peripheral blood. CDR3 in DNA: TGTGCCAGCAGCTTGTGGGCAACGGGGTCTGGAAACACCATATATTTT. Its protein is CASSLWATGSGNTIYF. The full variable domain, its missing parts supplied by reference TRBV5-4 and TRBJ1-3, is ETGVTQSPTHLIKTRGQQVTLRCSSQSGHNTVSWYQQALGQGPQFIFQYYREEENGRGNFPPRFSGLQFPNYSSELNVNALELDDSALYLCASSLWATGSGNTIYFGEGSWLTVV.